This T cell receptor beta chain was identified in a study of cytomegalovirus exposure and HLA in healthy donors. The PCR was carried out with 60 Vbeta primers and 13 Jbeta primers. TCRdb's copy holds only in-frame clones and misses some; the assay was immunoSEQ multiplex PCR. The table records over 150,000 clones, roughly 78% of them present only once. J lost 6 bases, V lost 4 bases, and 5 bases had no gene match. Germline CDR1 SGHRS, CDR2 YFSETQ. The CDR3 sequence is 15 residues long. The rearrangement links TRBV5-1 to TRBJ2-1, with 12 bases aligning to TRBD2. Sequences were obtained from PBMCs. The receptor's source is a woman between 50 and 59 years old in good health and CMV-seropositive. This CDR3 is CASSGGLAGSNEQFF. CDR3 sequence (DNA): TGCGCCAGCAGCGGTGGACTAGCGGGGTCCAATGAGCAGTTCTTC. The entire variable domain, with the rest obtained from reference TRBV5-1 and TRBJ2-1, is as follows: KAGVTQTPRYLIKTRGQQVTLSCSPISGHRSVSWYQQTPGQGLQFLFEYFSETQRNKGNFPGRFSGRQFSNSRSEMNVSTLELGDSALYLCASSGGLAGSNEQFFGPGTRLTVL.